This TCR beta chain was sequenced during a study of T cells after yellow fever vaccination. Overall study context: The fractions with low cell numbers were processed using SMART-Seq v4 Ultra Low Input.

Researchers made TCR cDNA using 5'RACE template switching, and this step added a universal primer site and UMIs. TCRdb re-derived calls from the 5' RACE reads in MiXCR, one entry per CDR3 protein. Of nearly 350,000 distinct CDR3 sequences in the sample, around 8.1% were seen once. This clonotype was counted at least ten times. Its cognate antigen is unknown. Study conclusions and caveats: Secondary responses were weaker yet peaked faster, day 5 versus 15. Post-booster samples contained most primary-vaccination clones (just under 98% CD4, roughly 88% CD8).

Trimming took off 6 bases at V and 6 bases at J, with 16 bases between the two ends. There are 14 residues in the CDR3. Per germline, CDR1 MDHEN and CDR2 SYDVKM. This TCR was recovered from a man between 18 and 29 years old who received the YFV17D yellow fever vaccine. The rearrangement joins TRBV28 to TRBJ2-3; possibly TRBD1 for D (5 bases). The material sequenced was PBMCs, taken more than 35 days after the first yellow fever vaccination. CDR3 sequence (DNA): TGTGCCAGCAGCATGGCTTCAGGGTTCGATACGCAGTATTTT. Residues: CASSMASGFDTQYF.